Each of the 17 T cell receptor beta chains below was sequenced from the same sample in a study of chemoradiotherapy in HPV16-positive cancers. TCRdb keeps only in-frame clones here, not all; method: immunoSEQ multiplex PCR. The top ten hold approximately 9.1% of the sample, which has some 4,500 clones, approximately 72% seen once. The material sequenced was tumor tissue, taken from a patient who underwent chemoradiotherapy. Receptor source: a human donor with HPV-associated anogenital cancer.

The rearrangement links TRBV5-1 to TRBJ1-1; D unclear. Deletions cut 2 bases from V and 4 bases from J, with 3 bases between. Germline CDR1 is SGHRS and CDR2 is YFSETQ. The CDR3 has 11 amino acids. CDR3: CASSFGTEAFF. The CDR3 DNA sequence: TGCGCCAGCAGCTTTGGCACTGAAGCTTTCTTT.

The V and J genes are TRBV11-2 and TRBJ1-4, with 9 bases identical to TRBD1. Germline V lookup: CDR1 SGHAT, CDR2 FQNNGV. The CDR3 has 15 amino acids. The trim removed 2 bases at V and 8 bases at J, leaving 6 bases unmatched. The CDR3 sequence: CASSLSGTGNEKLFF. CDR3 in DNA: TGTGCCAGCAGCTTATCTGGGACAGGGAACGAAAAACTGTTTTTT.

V is TRBV18 and J is TRBJ2-7; TRBD2 aligns across 10 bases. Germline CDR1 KGHSH, CDR2 LQKENI. The CDR3 extends over 16 amino acids. With V trimmed by 3 bases and J by 2 bases, 7 bases remained unmatched. The chain's CDR3 is CASSPRLAGGAYEQYF. The CDR3 nucleotides read TGTGCCAGCTCACCCCGACTAGCGGGTGGCGCCTACGAGCAGTACTTC.

CDR3 loop: CASSTLGSGTEAFF. The CDR3, as DNA: TGTGCCAGCTCAACTCTGGGGTCGGGGACTGAAGCTTTCTTT. The gene calls are TRBV18 and TRBJ1-1, with D unresolved. The V gene lost 5 bases and the J gene lost 5 bases, with 15 bases spanning the gap. The CDR3 runs 14 residues. The germline V gene encodes CDR1 KGHSH and CDR2 LQKENI.

Of note for this clone: Other DNA sequences in this specimen translate into the identical CDR3. The DNA for the CDR3 is TGTGCCAGCAGTTTAATCGCAGGAAACTATGGCTACACCTTC. Translated, it gives CASSLIAGNYGYTF. The genes are TRBV28 and TRBJ1-2; D gene ambiguous. Looked up from germline, CDR1 is MDHEN and CDR2 is SYDVKM. The CDR3 spans 14 residues. V was shortened by 2 bases and J by 2 bases, with 9 bases between the two germline ends.

This clone was found a few times. J is TRBJ1-5 and V is TRBV7-6; TRBD1 aligns across 9 bases. The CDR3 is 14 residues long. The V and J ends lost 5 bases and 6 bases, in that order; junction bases with no gene match: 5. Germline V gene lookup returns CDR1 SGHVS and CDR2 FNYEAQ. The CDR3 region has the DNA TGTGCCAGCAGCCCCGGGACAGGGATTCAGCCCCAGCATTTT. Translating gives CASSPGTGIQPQHF.

V is TRBV4-2 and J is TRBJ2-7; D is possibly TRBD2 (6 bases). The CDR3 contains 14 residues. The V end was cut by 5 bases, the J end by 2 bases, with 13 bases between. Germline CDR1 reads LGHNA; CDR2 reads YNFKEQ. CDR3 sequence reads: CASSSPPGAYEQYF. In nucleotides, the CDR3 is TGTGCCAGCAGCTCCCCACCGGGGGCCTACGAGCAGTACTTC.

CDR3 residues: CASSPSMTGDYYGYTF. The CDR3 DNA sequence: TGTGCCAGCAGCCCGTCGATGACAGGGGACTACTATGGCTACACCTTC. The V gene is TRBV11-2, the J gene TRBJ1-2, with 8 bases that match TRBD1. The junction had 11 bases not matched to a gene; V was cut back by 5 bases and J by 3 bases. This CDR3 comprises 16 residues. Germline assignment: CDR1 SGHAT and CDR2 FQNNGV.

The chain recombines TRBV18 with TRBJ1-2; TRBD1 might be the D (6 bases). The CDR3 is made up of 16 amino acids. Germline CDR1 is KGHSH and CDR2 is LQKENI. V lost 2 bases to trimming and J lost 0 bases, with 13 bases between them. CDR3: CASSPTSGTTNYGYTF. The CDR3 coding sequence is TGTGCCAGCTCACCAACCTCCGGGACAACTAACTATGGCTACACCTTC.

V is TRBV19 and J is TRBJ1-2, with 9 nucleotides matching TRBD1. This CDR3 has 12 residues. Germline assignment: CDR1 LNHDA and CDR2 SQIVND (reference sequence). Losses at the gene ends were 8 bases for V and 3 bases for J; bases not matched to a gene: 1. The CDR3 loop reads CASRQGDYGYTF. The CDR3 coding sequence is TGTGCCAGTCGACAGGGGGACTATGGCTACACCTTC.

V and J are TRBV25-1 and TRBJ1-6; 9 bases agree with TRBD1. There are 18 residues in the CDR3. Germline CDR1 reads MGHDK; CDR2 reads SYGVNS. V dropped 0 bases and J dropped 10; count of bases not matched to a gene: 13. CDR3 DNA: TGTGCCAGCAGTGAATATCCCACGACTACAGGGGGCGGATCACCCCTCCACTTT. Protein sequence: CASSEYPTTTGGGSPLHF.

The rearrangement joins TRBV28 to TRBJ2-7, with a weak D call TRBD2 (6 bases). Per the germline V gene, CDR1 is MDHEN and CDR2 is SYDVKM. V was cut by 4 bases and J by 9 bases, with 16 bases left in between. CDR3 size: 13 residues. CDR3 nucleotide sequence: TGTGCCAGCAGTTCGGGCGGAGGGTGGGCGCAGTACTTC. It specifies CASSSGGGWAQYF.

This chain links TRBV5-8 with TRBJ2-1; possible D gene TRBD1, 6 bases. Germline V gene data show CDR1 as SGHTS and CDR2 as YDEGEE. The CDR3 consists of 15 residues. Trimming pared 2 bases from V and 7 bases from J, leaving 16 bases between. The CDR3 bases are TGTGCCAGCAGCTTAGGTACAGGGTCTTTTAATGAGCAGTTCTTC. This sequence encodes CASSLGTGSFNEQFF.

V usage is TRBV4-1 and J usage is TRBJ2-4, with D hard to call. CDR1 and CDR2 (germline): MGHRA, YSYEKL. V was trimmed by 1 base and J by 4 bases, leaving 5 bases between them. The CDR3 runs 13 residues. CDR3 in DNA: TGCGCCAGCAGCCAAGCTTTGAAAAACATTCAGTACTTC. Residues: CASSQALKNIQYF.

This chain links TRBV7-8 with TRBJ2-3; TRBD1 agrees at 7 bases. The junction had 12 bases not matched to a gene; V was cut back by 1 base and J by 5 bases. CDR3 length equals 17 residues. In germline, CDR1 is SGHVS, CDR2 FQNEAQ. The chain's CDR3 is CASSLVQQGILGDTQYF. The CDR3 region has the DNA TGTGCCAGCAGCTTAGTCCAACAGGGGATACTAGGAGATACGCAGTATTTT.

This clone has just one count. The chain carries TRBV5-6 and TRBJ2-3, with D unresolved. CDR1 SGHDT and CDR2 YYEEEE come from the germline V gene. This CDR3 has 13 residues. V was trimmed by 5 bases and J by 3 bases, leaving 10 bases between them. In DNA, the CDR3 is TGTGCCAGCAGAAATTGGGGTACAGATACGCAGTATTTT. Protein product: CASRNWGTDTQYF.

The V call is TRBV4-2, the J call TRBJ1-5; no definite D call. V dropped 5 bases and J dropped 6 bases, with 8 bases sitting between them. CDR1 is LGHNA, CDR2 YNFKEQ, per germline. CDR3 length equals 12 residues. The CDR3 spells CASSLRGQPQHF. DNA of the CDR3: TGTGCCAGCAGCTTGAGAGGTCAGCCCCAGCATTTT.